This T cell receptor beta chain originates from a study of identical twins. There are a few counts of this clonotype. V shed 7 bases and J shed 3 bases, with 7 bases lying between them. Germline V gene sequence: CDR1 MDHEN, CDR2 SYDVKM. The CDR3 has 12 residues. TCRdb re-called the 5' RACE reads with MiXCR, one entry per CDR3 protein. The sample contains about 340,000 distinct CDR3 sequences, around 12% of which appear only once. Another study also made use of these data, one on yellow fever vaccine responses in identical twins.

V gene TRBV28 combines with J gene TRBJ2-1; D gene uncertain. The clonotype was recovered from a woman aged 18-35 years in good health. Sequencing was carried out using CD8+ T cells sorted from blood. In DNA, the CDR3 is TGTGCCAGCACCCTGGACTACAATGAGCAGTTCTTC. It is translated as CASTLDYNEQFF.